The clone carrying this TCR beta chain was seen only a few times. What it binds is unknown. Germline trimming cut 6 bases from V and 4 bases from J; bases unmatched to any gene: 9. This CDR3 is built from 13 residues. Germline-derived CDR1 and CDR2 are DFQATT and SNEGSKA (reference sequence). The source of the sample is a study of identical twins' blood T cells. Study-level findings and limits: Twin repertoire similarity may partly reflect shared environment.

TCRdb processed the 5' RACE reads anew with MiXCR; each CDR3 protein has one entry. Of 350,000 to 450,000 distinct CDR3 sequences in the sample, about 28% were seen once. The TCR comes from a woman between 18 and 50 years old in good health. The sample taken for sequencing was PBMCs. The chain combines TRBV20-1 with TRBJ2-7; 7 nucleotides align to TRBD1. In nucleotides, the CDR3 is TGCAGTGCCCTCGGGGACAGTGAGTACGAGCAGTACTTC. Its protein product is CSALGDSEYEQYF.